This note documents a single T cell receptor (beta chain) sequence. No antigen is known for it. The record has no base qualities; no much larger clone is one base away. Instrument on record: Illumina HiSeq 1500. In-frame beta chains were kept once TCRdb had trimmed the public reads at Q25 with fastp and called clones with MiXCR. Entries are consolidated by CDR3 protein sequence, retaining the most common genes and DNA. Across this sample there are around 570,000 distinct CDR3 sequences, with 35% to 50% seen only once. The ten largest account for 48% of the sample. The data belong to a study of T cell repertoires in cytomegalovirus infection (dated by TCRdb to between 2019 and 2020). About the investigation overall: Recently identified HLA-C-restricted CMV epitopes, whose presentation resists viral immunomodulation, were targeted by peptide stimulations together with well-studied HLA-B-restricted epitopes. Donor HLA type was relevant to the analysis, because carriage of CMV infection together with the matching HLA type was indicated by public TCR beta signatures. Overall study results and their limits: In both this cohort and an independent roughly 350-donor cohort, the cumulative frequency of public TCR beta family members distinguished carriers of CMV infection plus the relevant HLA type. The ex vivo response was dominated by HLA-C-restricted CMV-specific TCR beta clonotypes, which also provided the single most frequent clonotype in two of eight donors.

The sample's treatment or condition label, in plain terms: in vitro stimulation with specific CMV peptide epitopes to enrich CMV-specific T cells. V drops 5 bases and J drops 2 bases, leaving 18 bases in between. Including the terminal cysteine and phenylalanine, the CDR3 comprises 16 residues. The sequence is cut down to CDR3 DNA, 48 bases in frame from base 1. The clonotype comes from a human donor in good health (CMV status not recorded). Some clones in this sample may be carry-over from other donors' samples. The sample here was cultured PBMCs, taken from culture after CMV antigen stimulation. The rearrangement joined TRBV12-3 or TRBV12-4 to TRBJ1-2; tentative D gene TRBD1, with 6 bases matching. CDR3 reads: CASSKGLAGVNYGYTF. The nucleotide sequence is given as TGTGCCAGCAGTAAGGGCCTTGCAGGGGTCAACTATGGCTACACCTTC.